This entry is about one TCR beta chain. J gave up 11 bases and V 3 bases, and 8 bases lay outside the gene matches. CDR3 size: 14 residues. Per the germline V gene, CDR1 is LGHNA and CDR2 is YSLEER. Sequencing used immunoSEQ multiplex PCR; TCRdb keeps in-frame clones, though not all of them. The sample has approximately 40,000 clones, around nine tenths seen once. The data belong to a study of control samples from healthy donors and cancer patients. The genes are TRBV4-3 and TRBJ1-4, with 8 bases aligning to TRBD1. Sequences were obtained from blood. The receptor comes from a woman aged 45 to 65 in good health. The CDR3 sequence is CASSQELGQGKLFF. As DNA, the CDR3 is TGCGCCAGCAGCCAGGAACTCGGACAGGGTAAACTGTTTTTT.